Detailed here is one T cell receptor (beta chain). No antigen is known for it. This entry comes from a study of T cell responses to AZD1222 COVID-19 vaccine. Findings and limits, study-wide: Mapped onto spike, vaccine-associated CD4 TCRs spanned it and were dominant at 160-218 and 743-854. Possibly, clonal diversity was underestimated; donors were largely white British and included more females. Unmutated variant regions are reportedly targeted by nearly half of spike-specific TCRs. Recipients of AZD1222 seropositive at baseline numbered only five or six.

Sequenced by immunoSEQ multiplex PCR; TCRdb stores in-frame clones only, minus some. The sample has roughly 150,000 clones, around 90% seen once; the top ten hold approximately 6.2%. The germline V gene has CDR1 SGHNT and CDR2 YYREEE (reference sequence). J gave up 2 bases and V 2 bases, and 11 bases lay outside the gene matches. The CDR3 contains 19 residues. The sample consisted of peripheral blood, taken 28 days after the second AZD1222 dose. The TCR originated in an adult who received the AZD1222 COVID-19 vaccine. The J gene is TRBJ2-3, the V gene TRBV5-4, with TRBD2 matching over 13 bases. CDR3 DNA sequence: TGTGCCAGCAGCTTTGGGGGACTAGCGGGGACATTCTCCACAGATACGCAGTATTTT. This encodes CASSFGGLAGTFSTDTQYF.